One and the same sample provided the 24 T cell receptor beta chains below, sequenced in a study of breast tumors, draining lymph nodes, adjacent tissues. TCRdb re-called the multiplex PCR reads through MiXCR, storing one row per CDR3 protein. The sample lists around 300,000 distinct CDR3 sequences; 30% to 35% were seen once. Breast cancer patients provided tissue from their axillary draining lymph nodes. The sample taken for sequencing was axillary lymph node tissue. The receptor source for this set is a female donor with breast cancer. Some clones in this sample may be carry-over from other donors' samples.

The table lists this clonotype with many counts. The rearrangement uses TRBV5-1 and TRBJ2-5; TRBD2 matches 10 bases. The CDR3 has 17 residues. The V and J ends lost 1 base and 5 bases, in that order; junction bases with no gene match: 11. Germline V gives CDR1 SGHRS, CDR2 YFSETQ. As DNA, the CDR3 is TGCGCCAGCAGCTTGCTTCCAGCGGGAGGGCCGGGGGAGACCCAGTACTTC. As protein: CASSLLPAGGPGETQYF. Combining the CDR3 with reference TRBV5-1 and TRBJ2-5 gives the whole variable domain KAGVTQTPRYLIKTRGQQVTLSCSPISGHRSVSWYQQTPGQGLQFLFEYFSETQRNKGNFPGRFSGRQFSNSRSEMNVSTLELGDSALYLCASSLLPAGGPGETQYFGPGTRLLVL.

This clonotype was seen a few times. A clone one base away is much larger, so this may be a read error. V is TRBV5-5 and J is TRBJ2-7; possibly TRBD1 or TRBD2 for D (5 bases each). Trimming removed 1 base from V and 2 bases from J, with 10 bases in between. The V gene's germline CDR1 is SGHKS and CDR2 YYEKEE (reference sequence). The CDR3 is 14 amino acids. The CDR3 loop reads CASSLMGPAYEQYF. The CDR3 region has the DNA TGTGCCAGCAGCTTGATGGGACCCGCCTACGAGCAGTACTTC.

The rearrangement links TRBV20-1 to TRBJ1-1, with D unclear. Germline V gene data show CDR1 as DFQATT and CDR2 as SNEGSKA (reference sequence). The CDR3 extends over 8 amino acids. The V end lost 6 bases, the J end lost 11 bases, and 7 bases lay between the germline ends. The CDR3 loop reads CSAPGAFF. DNA of the CDR3: TGCAGTGCCCCGGGGGCTTTCTTT.

This clonotype was detected ten times or more. V usage is TRBV6-2 or TRBV6-3 and J usage is TRBJ1-3; D remains ambiguous. The CDR3 has 14 amino acids. The V gene lost 2 bases and the J gene lost 2 bases, with 7 bases spanning the gap. The germline gives CDR1 MNHEY, CDR2 SVGEGT. The CDR3 bases are TGTGCCAGCAGTTACGCAGACCCTGGAAACACCATATATTTT. Its protein is CASSYADPGNTIYF.

This clonotype appeared many times. CDR3 region: CAANKGADPTGELFF. The CDR3 DNA sequence: TGTGCCGCCAACAAGGGAGCGGACCCCACCGGGGAGCTGTTTTTT. The gene calls are TRBV15 and TRBJ2-2; D is possibly TRBD2 (5 bases). Trimming stripped 11 bases from V and 4 bases from J, with 20 bases between. Per the germline V gene, CDR1 is LNHNV and CDR2 is YYDKDF (reference sequence). This CDR3 has 15 amino acids.

There are many counts of this clonotype. The chain combines TRBV7-9 with TRBJ2-7, with 9 bases identical to TRBD2. Germline V CDR1 and CDR2: SEHNR, FQNEAQ (reference sequence). The CDR3 covers 15 residues. Trimming removed 5 bases from V and 0 bases from J; junction bases left unmatched: 5. CDR3 loop: CASSILAGSSYEQYF. The CDR3 DNA follows: TGTGCCAGCAGCATACTAGCGGGTAGCTCCTACGAGCAGTACTTC. The entire variable domain, with the rest obtained from reference TRBV7-9 and TRBJ2-7, is as follows: DTGVSQNPRHKITKRGQNVTFRCDPISEHNRLYWYRQTLGQGPEFLTYFQNEAQLEKSRLLSDRFSAERPKGSFSTLEIQRTEQGDSAMYLCASSILAGSSYEQYFGPGTRLTVT.

This clonotype was counted a few times. With a much larger clone just one base away, this may be a read error. The chain carries TRBV5-1 and TRBJ2-2, with 8 bases aligning to TRBD2. Looked up from germline, CDR1 is SGHRS and CDR2 is YFSETQ. Trimming took 4 bases from V and 4 from J; bases not matched to a gene: 9. This CDR3 contains 16 residues. CDR3 sequence (DNA): TGCGCCAGCAGCATCAGGACTAGCAGTGTCACCGGGGAGCTGTTTTTT. Translation: CASSIRTSSVTGELFF.

V gene TRBV19 combines with J gene TRBJ1-5, with D possibly TRBD1 on 6 matching bases. The V gene lost 9 bases and the J gene lost 8 bases, with 17 bases spanning the gap. From germline, CDR1 is LNHDA and CDR2 SQIVND (reference sequence). The CDR3 is 13 amino acids. This CDR3 reads CASEQGNLEPQHF. In DNA form, the CDR3 reads TGTGCCAGCGAACAGGGTAACTTGGAGCCCCAGCATTTT.

Remarks on this clonotype: Given a much more abundant clone one base away, this may be a read error. The chain is built from TRBV5-4 and TRBJ2-7; D uncertain. The CDR3 extends over 15 amino acids. Per germline, CDR1 SGHNT and CDR2 YYREEE (reference sequence). CDR3 DNA: TGTGCCAGCAGCTTGGCCGGTGGCTCGCCATCTGAGCAGTGCTTC. Translated: CASSLAGGSPSEQCF.

This clonotype showed up just a few times. V gene TRBV18 combines with J gene TRBJ2-5, with 8 bases identical to TRBD1. Per germline, CDR1 KGHSH and CDR2 LQKENI. This CDR3 has 15 amino acids. Trimming took 0 bases from V and 5 from J; bases not matched to a gene: 5. The CDR3 sequence is CASSPPTGARETQYF. The CDR3 DNA reads as TGTGCCAGCTCACCACCGACAGGGGCCCGGGAGACCCAGTACTTC.

With regard to this clonotype: No DNA is shown, since the ends of the CDR3 on it are uncertain; the CDR3 is the one TCRdb lists. The chain couples TRBV10-3 to TRBJ1-5. The CDR3 extends over 17 residues, inclusive of both ends. Germline-derived CDR1 and CDR2 are ENHRY and SYGVKD. CDR3 sequence reads: CASRSGVEAFFGQPQHF.

This chain connects TRBV6-2 or TRBV6-3 to TRBJ2-7, with 8 bases identical to TRBD2. Unmatched junction bases numbered 10, after V lost 8 bases and J lost 4 bases. CDR1 and CDR2 from the germline V gene are MNHEY and SVGEGT. CDR3 size: 14 residues. This CDR3 reads CASGVVTSAYEQYF. The CDR3 nucleotides read TGTGCCAGCGGAGTGGTGACTAGCGCTTACGAGCAGTACTTC.

This clonotype has a count of ten or more. The chain links TRBV9 to TRBJ2-7; a weak D match, TRBD1 (6 bases). The CDR3 loop spans 12 amino acids. V gave up 0 bases and J gave up 6 bases, with 7 bases separating them. The germline CDR1 and CDR2 sequences are SGDLS and YYNGEE. The CDR3 reads CASSVEQGEQYF. The CDR3 coding sequence is TGTGCCAGCAGCGTAGAACAGGGCGAGCAGTACTTC.

This clonotype occurred many times. CDR3 loop: CASSGDGGPAYEQYF. The CDR3 DNA is TGTGCCAGTAGTGGGGACGGGGGCCCTGCCTACGAGCAGTACTTC. The J gene is TRBJ2-7, the V gene TRBV19, with D perhaps matching TRBD1 or TRBD2 (6 bases each). V dropped 5 bases and J dropped 2 bases, with 16 bases sitting between them. CDR1 is LNHDA, CDR2 SQIVND, per germline (reference sequence). The CDR3 loop spans 15 amino acids.

Ten or more counts support this clonotype. The V gene is TRBV15, the J gene TRBJ2-7, with TRBD1 identical over 7 bases. The CDR3 is 15 residues long. Germline CDR1 and CDR2: LNHNV and YYDKDF (reference sequence). After removal of 3 bases from V and 0 bases from J, the junction contained 5 bases not matched to a gene. The CDR3 here is CATSSQTGSSYEQYF. CDR3 DNA sequence: TGTGCCACCAGCAGCCAGACAGGGAGCTCCTACGAGCAGTACTTC.

V usage is TRBV18 and J usage is TRBJ2-6; 9 nucleotides line up with TRBD2. J gave up 2 bases and V 4 bases, and 3 bases lay outside the gene matches. The CDR3 spans 16 residues. Germline CDR1 KGHSH, CDR2 LQKENI. CDR3 nucleotide sequence: TGTGCCAGCTCACGGCGGGGGGGCGCTGGGGCCAACGTCCTGACTTTC. Encoded protein: CASSRRGGAGANVLTF.

Ten or more counts support this clonotype. The rearrangement joins TRBV19 to TRBJ2-6; no firm D call. V was pared by 3 bases and J by 1 base, with 10 bases between. The CDR3 extends over 16 amino acids. Per germline, CDR1 LNHDA and CDR2 SQIVND (reference sequence). The CDR3 DNA reads TGTGCCAGTAGTATCGCAGCAGCATCTGGGGCCAACGTCCTGACTTTC. Encoded protein: CASSIAAASGANVLTF. The full variable domain, with the rest looked up from reference TRBV19 and TRBJ2-6, is DGGITQSPKYLFRKEGQNVTLSCEQNLNHDAMYWYRQDPGQGLRLIYYSQIVNDFQKGDIAEGYSVSREKKESFPLTVTSAQKNPTAFYLCASSIAAASGANVLTFGAGSRLTVL.

To note about this clonotype: Lacking the conserved final phenylalanine or tryptophan, this CDR3 likely reflects a read error. It is unclear where the CDR3 begins or ends on the DNA, so no DNA is shown, and the CDR3 is as TCRdb lists it. The chain couples TRBV10-1 to TRBJ2-2; the DNA was not used to check the table's D call, TRBD2. CDR1 WNHNN and CDR2 SYGVQD come from the germline V gene (reference sequence). The CDR3 extends over 13 residues, inclusive of both ends. CDR3 sequence reads: CASGVRSGGELFL.

Regarding this clonotype: A read error may be the cause here, since a much bigger clone is one base away. V and J are TRBV11-1 and TRBJ2-3, with D unresolved. The CDR3 loop spans 13 amino acids. Per germline, CDR1 SGHAT and CDR2 FQDESV (reference sequence). Trimming stripped 5 bases from V and 6 bases from J, with 12 bases between. DNA of the CDR3: TGTGCCAGCAGCGGACGGCCTTCGGATACGCAGTATTTT. Amino acid sequence: CASSGRPSDTQYF.

This clonotype was seen ten or more times. This chain links TRBV20-1 with TRBJ2-5; TRBD2 matches at 13 bases. The CDR3 is 15 amino acids. Germline CDR1 and CDR2: DFQATT and SNEGSKA (reference sequence). V gave up 1 base and J gave up 3 bases; unmatched junction bases: 2. This CDR3 reads CSARAGTSGKETQYF. As DNA, the CDR3 is TGCAGTGCTAGAGCGGGGACTAGCGGGAAAGAGACCCAGTACTTC.

The chain uses TRBV27 and TRBJ2-1, with a possible D match to TRBD1 (5 bases). Trimming shortened V by 4 bases and J by 3 bases, and 10 bases separated the two germline ends. CDR3 length: 14 residues. The germline CDR1 and CDR2 sequences are MNHEY and SMNVEV (reference sequence). CDR3 sequence (DNA): TGTGCCAGCAGTTCTCTGGACAACTACAATGAGCAGTTCTTC. This encodes CASSSLDNYNEQFF.

In its sample, this clonotype was seen many times. The chain recombines TRBV20-1 with TRBJ1-5; 7 nucleotides agree with TRBD1. CDR1 and CDR2 from the germline V gene are DFQATT and SNEGSKA (reference sequence). The CDR3 totals 13 residues. V trimming: 6 bases; J trimming: 7 bases; junction bases outside the gene matches: 9. CDR3 in amino acids: CSASTGLLQPQHF. CDR3 DNA: TGCAGTGCCTCGACAGGGTTGTTACAGCCCCAGCATTTT.

This sequence joins TRBV25-1 and TRBJ2-6; D possibly matches TRBD1 or TRBD2 (5 bases each). Trimming removed 4 bases at V and 4 bases at J, with 8 bases between. CDR1 and CDR2 from the germline V gene are MGHDK and SYGVNS. The CDR3 is 14 residues long. The CDR3 loop is CASSAGPGANVLTF. The DNA for the CDR3 is TGTGCCAGCAGTGCGGGGCCCGGGGCCAACGTCCTGACTTTC.

There are many counts of this clonotype. The rearrangement joins TRBV9 to TRBJ2-3; no definite D call. The CDR3 totals 13 residues. In germline, CDR1 is SGDLS, CDR2 YYNGEE. V lost 0 bases, J lost 4 bases, and 6 bases lay in between. The CDR3 DNA follows: TGTGCCAGCAGCGTAGCTCCGGCAGATACGCAGTATTTT. The encoded protein is CASSVAPADTQYF.